This T cell receptor beta chain was captured in a study of cytomegalovirus exposure and HLA in healthy donors. The PCR had 60 Vbeta and 13 Jbeta primers. Assay: immunoSEQ multiplex PCR; the TCRdb copy retains only in-frame clones and omits some. The sample includes around 130,000 clones, approximately 61% seen only once; the top ten take around 1.6%. This CDR3 has 13 amino acids. V shed 0 bases, J shed 10 bases, and the junction held 4 bases outside the gene matches. The germline V gene has CDR1 SEHNR and CDR2 FQNEAQ (reference sequence). Each of the donors was a healthy bone marrow donor. V and J are TRBV7-9 and TRBJ1-1; 8 bases map to TRBD1. The specimen was PBMCs. The sequence came from a man younger than 45 in good health and CMV-seropositive. This CDR3 is CASSLAGQDGAFF. CDR3 DNA: TGTGCCAGCAGCTTAGCGGGACAGGACGGAGCTTTCTTT.